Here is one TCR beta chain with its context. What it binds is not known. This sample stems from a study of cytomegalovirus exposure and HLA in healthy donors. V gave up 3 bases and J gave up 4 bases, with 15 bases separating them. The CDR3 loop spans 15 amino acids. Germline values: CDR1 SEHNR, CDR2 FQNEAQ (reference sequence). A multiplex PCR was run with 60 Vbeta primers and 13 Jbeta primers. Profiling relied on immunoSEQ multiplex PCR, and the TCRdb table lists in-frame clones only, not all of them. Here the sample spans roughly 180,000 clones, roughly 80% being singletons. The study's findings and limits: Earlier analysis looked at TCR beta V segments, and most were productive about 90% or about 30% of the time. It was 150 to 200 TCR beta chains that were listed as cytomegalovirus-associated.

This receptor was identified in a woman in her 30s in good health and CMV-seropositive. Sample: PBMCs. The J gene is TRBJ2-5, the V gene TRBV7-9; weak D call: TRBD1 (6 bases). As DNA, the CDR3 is TGTGCCAGCAGCTTTCAGGGGCAAGTTAGAGAGACCCAGTACTTC. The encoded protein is CASSFQGQVRETQYF.